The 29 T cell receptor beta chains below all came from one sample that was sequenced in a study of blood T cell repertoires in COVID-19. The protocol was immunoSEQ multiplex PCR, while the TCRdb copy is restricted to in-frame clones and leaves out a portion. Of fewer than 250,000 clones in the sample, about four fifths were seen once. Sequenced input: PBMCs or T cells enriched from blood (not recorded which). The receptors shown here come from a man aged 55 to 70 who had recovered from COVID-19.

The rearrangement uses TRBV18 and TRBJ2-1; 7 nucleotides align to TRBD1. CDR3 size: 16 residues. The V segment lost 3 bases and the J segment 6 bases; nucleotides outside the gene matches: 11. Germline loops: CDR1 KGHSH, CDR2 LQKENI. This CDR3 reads CASSPEQGKGVNEQFF. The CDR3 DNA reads TGTGCCAGCTCACCTGAACAGGGGAAGGGAGTCAATGAGCAGTTCTTC.

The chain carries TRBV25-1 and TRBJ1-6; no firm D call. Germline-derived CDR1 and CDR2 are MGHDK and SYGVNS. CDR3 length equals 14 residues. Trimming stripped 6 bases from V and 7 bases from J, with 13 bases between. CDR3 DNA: TGTGCCAGCAGGGGCTTACAGTACAATTCACCCCTCCACTTT. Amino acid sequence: CASRGLQYNSPLHF.

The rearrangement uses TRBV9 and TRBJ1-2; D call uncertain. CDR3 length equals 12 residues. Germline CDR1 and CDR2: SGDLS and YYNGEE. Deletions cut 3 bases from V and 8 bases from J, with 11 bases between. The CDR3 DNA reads TGTGCCAGCAGCGACCGACACTCAGGCTACACCTTC. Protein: CASSDRHSGYTF.

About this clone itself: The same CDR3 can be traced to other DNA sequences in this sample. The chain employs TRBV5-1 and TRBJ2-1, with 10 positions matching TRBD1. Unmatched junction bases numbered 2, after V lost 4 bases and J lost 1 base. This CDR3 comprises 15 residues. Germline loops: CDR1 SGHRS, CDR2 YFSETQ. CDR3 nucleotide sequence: TGCGCCAGCAGCCCGGGACAGGGGTCCTACAATGAGCAGTTCTTC. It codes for CASSPGQGSYNEQFF.

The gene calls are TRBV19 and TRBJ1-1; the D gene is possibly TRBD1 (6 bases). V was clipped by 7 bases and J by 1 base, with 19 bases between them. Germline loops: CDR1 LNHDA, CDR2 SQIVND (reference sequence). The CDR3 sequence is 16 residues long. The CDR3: CASMEDRRGKNTEAFF. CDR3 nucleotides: TGTGCCAGTATGGAGGACAGAAGAGGGAAGAACACTGAAGCTTTCTTT.

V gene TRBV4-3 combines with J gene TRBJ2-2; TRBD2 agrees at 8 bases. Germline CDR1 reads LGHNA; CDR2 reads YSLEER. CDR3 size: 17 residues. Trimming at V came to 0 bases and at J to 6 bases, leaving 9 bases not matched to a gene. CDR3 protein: CASSQDRGGLYSGELFF. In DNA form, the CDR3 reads TGCGCCAGCAGCCAAGATCGCGGGGGGCTGTACTCCGGGGAGCTGTTTTTT.

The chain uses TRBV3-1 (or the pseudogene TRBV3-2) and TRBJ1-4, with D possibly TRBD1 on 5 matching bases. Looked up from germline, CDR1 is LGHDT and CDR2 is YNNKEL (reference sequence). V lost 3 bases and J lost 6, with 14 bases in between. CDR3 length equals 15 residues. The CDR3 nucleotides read TGTGCCAGCAGCCAGGATGGGGGGGGTGATGAAAAACTGTTTTTT. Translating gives CASSQDGGGDEKLFF.

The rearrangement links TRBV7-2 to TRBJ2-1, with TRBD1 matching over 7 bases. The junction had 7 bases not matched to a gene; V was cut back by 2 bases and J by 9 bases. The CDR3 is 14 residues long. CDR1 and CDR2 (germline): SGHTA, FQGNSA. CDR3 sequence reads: CASSLRTGAVEQFF. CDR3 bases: TGTGCCAGCAGCTTAAGAACAGGGGCTGTTGAGCAGTTCTTC.

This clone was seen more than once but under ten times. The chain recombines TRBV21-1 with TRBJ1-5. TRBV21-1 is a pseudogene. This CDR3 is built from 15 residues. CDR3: CASSKSRGWRQPQHF. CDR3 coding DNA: TGTGCCAGCAGCAAGAGTCGGGGGTGGAGGCAGCCCCAGCATTTT.

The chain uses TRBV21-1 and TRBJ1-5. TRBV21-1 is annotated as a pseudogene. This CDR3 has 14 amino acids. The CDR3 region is CASRGVCSNQPQHF. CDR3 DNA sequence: TGTGCCAGCCGGGGGGTGTGCAGCAATCAGCCCCAGCATTTT.

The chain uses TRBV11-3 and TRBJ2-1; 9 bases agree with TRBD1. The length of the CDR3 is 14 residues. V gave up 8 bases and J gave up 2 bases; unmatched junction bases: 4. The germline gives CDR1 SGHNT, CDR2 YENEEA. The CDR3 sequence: CASSRDRAYNEQFF. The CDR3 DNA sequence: TGTGCCAGCTCGCGGGACAGGGCCTACAATGAGCAGTTCTTC.

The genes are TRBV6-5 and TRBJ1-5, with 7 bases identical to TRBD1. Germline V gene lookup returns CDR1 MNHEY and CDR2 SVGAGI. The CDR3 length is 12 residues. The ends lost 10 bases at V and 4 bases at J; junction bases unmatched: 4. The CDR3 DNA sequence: TGTGCCACCTGGACAGGTAATCAGCCCCAGCATTTT. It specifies CATWTGNQPQHF.

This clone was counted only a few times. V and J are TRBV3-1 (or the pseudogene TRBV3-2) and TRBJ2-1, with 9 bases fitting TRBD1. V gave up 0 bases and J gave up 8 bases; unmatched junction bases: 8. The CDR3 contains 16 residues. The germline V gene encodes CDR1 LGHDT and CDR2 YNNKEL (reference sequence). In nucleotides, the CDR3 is TGTGCCAGCAGCCAAGAGGAACAGGGGGCTTTTCATGAGCAGTTCTTC. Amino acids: CASSQEEQGAFHEQFF.

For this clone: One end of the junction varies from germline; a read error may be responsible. DNA of the CDR3: TGTGCCCGCAGCTTGGGGGCGGGGGAGGGCGGCTACACCTTC. This sequence encodes CARSLGAGEGGYTF. The V gene is TRBV5-4, the J gene TRBJ1-2; D is possibly TRBD1 (6 bases). This CDR3 spans 14 amino acids. The V gene's germline CDR1 is SGHNT and CDR2 YYREEE (reference sequence).

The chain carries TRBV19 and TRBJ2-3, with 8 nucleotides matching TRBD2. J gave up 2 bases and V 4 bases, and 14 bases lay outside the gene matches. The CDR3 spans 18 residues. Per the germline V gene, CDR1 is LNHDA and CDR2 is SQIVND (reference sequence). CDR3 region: CASSTLRGDLRDTDTQYF. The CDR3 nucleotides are TGTGCCAGTAGTACCCTGCGGGGGGACCTCCGGGACACAGATACGCAGTATTTT.

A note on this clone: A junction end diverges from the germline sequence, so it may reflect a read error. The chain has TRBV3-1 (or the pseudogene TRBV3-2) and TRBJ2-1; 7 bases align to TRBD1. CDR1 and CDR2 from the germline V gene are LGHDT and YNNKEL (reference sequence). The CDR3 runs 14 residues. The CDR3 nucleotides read TGTGCCAGCAGCCAAGATGCTGATAGACAGGGTTTGATCTTC. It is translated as CASSQDADRQGLIF.

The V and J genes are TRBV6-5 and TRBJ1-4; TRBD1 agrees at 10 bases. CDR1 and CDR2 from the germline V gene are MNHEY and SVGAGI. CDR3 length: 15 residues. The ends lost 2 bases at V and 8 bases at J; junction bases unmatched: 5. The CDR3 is CASSYGTGAGEKLFF. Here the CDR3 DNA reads TGTGCCAGCAGTTACGGGACAGGGGCAGGAGAAAAACTGTTTTTT.

CDR3 amino acids: CASQTGFGYEQYF. The CDR3 DNA reads as TGTGCCAGCCAGACAGGGTTTGGGTACGAGCAGTACTTC. J is TRBJ2-7 and V is TRBV19; TRBD1 matches at 7 bases. The J segment lost 4 bases and the V segment lost 9 bases, leaving 9 bases of the junction unmatched. Germline CDR1 LNHDA, CDR2 SQIVND (reference sequence). The CDR3 sequence is 13 residues long.

CDR3 protein: CATSDGGTGVTDTQYF. As DNA, the CDR3 is TGTGCCACCAGTGATGGAGGGACAGGGGTGACAGATACGCAGTATTTT. The chain couples TRBV24-1 to TRBJ2-3, with 10 positions matching TRBD1. Germline V gene data show CDR1 as KGHDR and CDR2 as SFDVKD. J lost 3 bases, V lost 3 bases, and 5 bases had no gene match. The CDR3 has 16 amino acids.

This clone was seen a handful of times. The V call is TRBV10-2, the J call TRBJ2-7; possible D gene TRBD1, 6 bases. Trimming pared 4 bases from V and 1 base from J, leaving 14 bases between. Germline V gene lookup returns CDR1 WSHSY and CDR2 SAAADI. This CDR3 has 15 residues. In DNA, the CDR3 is TGCGCCAGCAGTGTTTGGGACATCACATCCTACGAGCAGTACTTC. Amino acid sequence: CASSVWDITSYEQYF.

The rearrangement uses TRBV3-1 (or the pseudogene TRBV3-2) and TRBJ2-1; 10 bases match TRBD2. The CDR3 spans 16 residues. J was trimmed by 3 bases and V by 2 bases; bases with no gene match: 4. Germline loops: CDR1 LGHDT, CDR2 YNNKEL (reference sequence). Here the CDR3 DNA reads TGTGCCAGCAGCCAACCATTAGCGGGGGGCTACAATGAGCAGTTCTTC. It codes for CASSQPLAGGYNEQFF.

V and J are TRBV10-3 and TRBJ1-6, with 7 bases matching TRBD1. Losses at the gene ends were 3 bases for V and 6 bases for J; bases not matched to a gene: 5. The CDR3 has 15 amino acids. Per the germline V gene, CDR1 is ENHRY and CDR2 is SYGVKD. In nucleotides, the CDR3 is TGTGCCATCAGTGAAGAAAGACAGGGTAATTCACCCCTCCACTTT. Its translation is CAISEERQGNSPLHF.

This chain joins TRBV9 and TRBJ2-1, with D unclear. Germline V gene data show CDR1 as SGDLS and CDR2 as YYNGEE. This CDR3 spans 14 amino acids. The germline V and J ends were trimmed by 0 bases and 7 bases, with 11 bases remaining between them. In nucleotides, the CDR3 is TGTGCCAGCAGCGTAGGAGTAGGAGCGAATGAGCAGTTCTTC. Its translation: CASSVGVGANEQFF.

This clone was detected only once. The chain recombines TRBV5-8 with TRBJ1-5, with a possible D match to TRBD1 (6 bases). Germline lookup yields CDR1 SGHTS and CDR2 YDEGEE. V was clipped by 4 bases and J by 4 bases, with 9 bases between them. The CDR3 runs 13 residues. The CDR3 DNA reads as TGTGCCAGCAGCAAGCAGGGGAATCAGCCCCAGCATTTT. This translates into CASSKQGNQPQHF.

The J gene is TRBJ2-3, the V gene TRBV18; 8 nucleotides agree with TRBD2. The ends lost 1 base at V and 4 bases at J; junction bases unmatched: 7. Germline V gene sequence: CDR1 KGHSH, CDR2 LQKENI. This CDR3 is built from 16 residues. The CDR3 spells CASSPLGAGGPDTQYF. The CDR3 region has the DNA TGTGCCAGCTCACCACTCGGCGCGGGGGGCCCAGATACGCAGTATTTT.

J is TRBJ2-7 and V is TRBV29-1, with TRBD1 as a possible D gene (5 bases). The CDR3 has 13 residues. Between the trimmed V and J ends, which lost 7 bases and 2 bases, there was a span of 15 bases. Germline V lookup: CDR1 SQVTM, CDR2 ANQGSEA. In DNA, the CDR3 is TGCAGCGCCCGTCAGGGTGAAACCTACGAGCAGTACTTC. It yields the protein CSARQGETYEQYF.

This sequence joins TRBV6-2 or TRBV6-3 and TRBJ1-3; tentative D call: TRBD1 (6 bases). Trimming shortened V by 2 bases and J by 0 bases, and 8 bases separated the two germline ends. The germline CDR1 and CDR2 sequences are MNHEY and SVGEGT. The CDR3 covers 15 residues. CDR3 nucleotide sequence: TGTGCCAGCAGTTACGGGGGCAGCTCTGGAAACACCATATATTTT. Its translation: CASSYGGSSGNTIYF.

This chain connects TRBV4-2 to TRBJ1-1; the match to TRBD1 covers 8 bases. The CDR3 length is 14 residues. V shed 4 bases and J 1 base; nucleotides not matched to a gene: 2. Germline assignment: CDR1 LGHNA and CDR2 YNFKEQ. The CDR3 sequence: CASSPGGGNTEAFF. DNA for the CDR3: TGTGCCAGCAGCCCAGGGGGCGGGAACACTGAAGCTTTCTTT.

In DNA, the CDR3 is TGCGCCAGCAGCCAAGATGGGGCCTCGAACACTGAAGCTTTCTTT. This sequence encodes CASSQDGASNTEAFF. The V gene is TRBV4-1, the J gene TRBJ1-1; possible D gene TRBD1, 5 bases. Germline V CDR1 and CDR2: MGHRA, YSYEKL. The ends were cut back, 0 bases at V and 1 base at J, with 9 bases in the middle. The CDR3 is 15 residues long.